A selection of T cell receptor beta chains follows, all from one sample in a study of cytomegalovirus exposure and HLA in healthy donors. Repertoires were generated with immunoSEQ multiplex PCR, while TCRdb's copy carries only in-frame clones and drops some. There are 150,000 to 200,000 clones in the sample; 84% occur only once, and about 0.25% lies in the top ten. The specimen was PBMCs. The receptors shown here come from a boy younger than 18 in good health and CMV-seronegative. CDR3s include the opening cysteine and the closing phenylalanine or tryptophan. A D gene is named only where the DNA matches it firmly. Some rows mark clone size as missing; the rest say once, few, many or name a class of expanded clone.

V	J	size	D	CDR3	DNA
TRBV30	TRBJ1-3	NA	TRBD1	CAWKLGQGPSGNTIYF	TGTGCCTGGAAGTTGGGACAGGGCCCCTCTGGAAACACCATATATTTT
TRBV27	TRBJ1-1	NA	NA	CASSQGGNTEAFF	TGTGCCAGCAGCCAAGGCGGCAACACTGAAGCTTTCTTT
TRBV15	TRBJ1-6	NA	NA	CATSRVSVNSPLHF	TGTGCCACCAGCAGGGTCAGCGTCAATTCACCCCTCCACTTT
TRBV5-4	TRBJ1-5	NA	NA	CASSRDLLSEPQHF	TGTGCCAGCAGCCGGGATTTACTGTCCGAGCCCCAGCATTTT
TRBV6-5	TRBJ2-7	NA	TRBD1	CASSWGGQGYEQYF	TGTGCCAGCAGTTGGGGGGGACAGGGGTACGAGCAGTACTTC
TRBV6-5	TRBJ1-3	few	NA	CASSRAPGNTIYF	TGTGCCAGCAGCCGCGCGCCTGGAAACACCATATATTTT
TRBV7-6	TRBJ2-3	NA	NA	CAISSGGHTDTQYF	TGTGCCATCTCGTCCGGGGGGCACACAGATACGCAGTATTTT
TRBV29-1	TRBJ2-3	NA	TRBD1	CSALGTGEGRSSTDTQYF	TGCAGCGCCCTAGGGACAGGGGAAGGGAGGTCTAGCACAGATACGCAGTATTTT
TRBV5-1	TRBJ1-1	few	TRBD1	CASSWEQGAVNTEAFF	TGCGCCAGCAGCTGGGAACAGGGGGCCGTGAACACTGAAGCTTTCTTT
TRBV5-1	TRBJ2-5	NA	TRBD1	CASSPPTQGAQYF	TGCGCCAGCAGCCCGCCTACACAGGGGGCCCAGTACTTC
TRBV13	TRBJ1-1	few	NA	CASSFQGNSAFF	TGTGCCAGCAGCTTTCAGGGGAATTCAGCTTTCTTT
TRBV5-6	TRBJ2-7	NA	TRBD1	CASRRLGQDSYEQYF	TGTGCCAGCCGTCGGCTAGGACAGGATTCCTACGAGCAGTACTTC
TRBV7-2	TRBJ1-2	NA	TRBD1	CASSLGTGVGYTF	TGTGCCAGCAGCTTAGGGACAGGGGTAGGCTACACCTTC
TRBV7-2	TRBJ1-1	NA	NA	CASSTRLATEAFF	TGTGCCAGCAGCACGCGACTGGCGACTGAAGCTTTCTTT
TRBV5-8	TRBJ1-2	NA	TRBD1	CASSGAGTGGNYGYTF	TGTGCCAGCAGCGGAGCCGGGACAGGGGGCAACTATGGCTACACCTTC
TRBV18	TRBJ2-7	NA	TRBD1	CASSPTGELSYEQYF	TGTGCCAGCTCACCGACAGGGGAGCTCTCCTACGAGCAGTACTTC
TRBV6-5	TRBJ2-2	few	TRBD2	CACREGGTGELFF	TGTGCCTGCCGGGAGGGGGGAACCGGGGAGCTGTTTTTT
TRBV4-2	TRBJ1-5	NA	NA	CASSQDRGSNQPQHF	TGTGCCAGCAGCCAAGATCGCGGTAGCAATCAGCCCCAGCATTTT
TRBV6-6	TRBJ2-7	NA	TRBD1	CASQLDRVSYEQYF	TGTGCCAGCCAACTGGACAGGGTGTCCTACGAGCAGTACTTC
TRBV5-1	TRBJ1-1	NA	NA	CASSRRQANTEAFF	TGCGCCAGCAGCCGAAGACAGGCGAACACTGAAGCTTTCTTT
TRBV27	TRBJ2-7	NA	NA	CASSLAGQAGGEQYF	TGTGCCAGCAGTTTAGCCGGACAGGCCGGGGGTGAGCAGTACTTC
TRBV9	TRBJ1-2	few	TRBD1	CASSVAGQGWVSYTF	TGTGCCAGCAGCGTAGCTGGACAGGGGTGGGTAAGCTACACCTTC
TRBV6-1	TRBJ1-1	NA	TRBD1	CASRINYRGEAFF	TGTGCCAGCAGAATAAATTACAGGGGTGAAGCTTTCTTT
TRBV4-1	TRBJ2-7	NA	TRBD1	CASSQPRDSSYEQYF	TGCGCCAGCAGCCAGCCCCGGGACAGCTCCTACGAGCAGTACTTC
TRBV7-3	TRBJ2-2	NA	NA	CASSPSTGELFF	TGTGCCAGCAGCCCATCGACTGGGGAGCTGTTTTTT
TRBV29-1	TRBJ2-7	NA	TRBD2	CSVQRGGDEQYF	TGCAGCGTCCAACGGGGGGGGGACGAGCAGTACTTC
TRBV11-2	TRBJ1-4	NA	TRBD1	CASSYGTGREKLFF	TGTGCCAGCAGCTATGGGACAGGGAGGGAAAAACTGTTTTTT
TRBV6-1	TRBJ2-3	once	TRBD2	CAGTSGSTDTQYF	TGTGCCGGAACTAGCGGTAGCACAGATACGCAGTATTTT
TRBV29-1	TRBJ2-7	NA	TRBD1	CSVERDRVGEQYF	TGCAGCGTTGAAAGGGACAGGGTGGGGGAGCAGTACTTC
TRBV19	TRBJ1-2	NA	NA	CASSIDATEGYTF	TGTGCCAGTAGTATAGATGCGACGGAGGGCTACACCTTC
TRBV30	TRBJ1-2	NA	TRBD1	CAWSGSLDRGYYGYTF	TGTGCCTGGAGTGGCTCCCTGGACAGGGGGTACTATGGCTACACCTTC
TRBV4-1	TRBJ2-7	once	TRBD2	CASSREGRYEQYF	TGCGCCAGCTCCCGGGAGGGCCGCTACGAGCAGTACTTC
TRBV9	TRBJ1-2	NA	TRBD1	CASSEPSQGARQGYTF	TGTGCCAGCAGCGAACCATCGCAGGGGGCGCGTCAGGGCTACACCTTC
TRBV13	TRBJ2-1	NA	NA	CASGGGRYNEQFF	TGTGCCAGCGGGGGGGGCCGCTACAATGAGCAGTTCTTC
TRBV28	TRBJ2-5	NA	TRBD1	CASSNDRVETQYF	TGTGCCAGCAGTAATGACAGGGTAGAGACCCAGTACTTC
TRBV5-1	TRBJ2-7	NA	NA	CASSHGVSYEQYF	TGCGCCAGCAGCCACGGAGTAAGCTACGAGCAGTACTTC
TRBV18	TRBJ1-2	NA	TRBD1	CASSPDRGPDGYTF	TGTGCCAGCTCCCCTGACAGGGGGCCGGACGGCTACACCTTC
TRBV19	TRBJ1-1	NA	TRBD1	CASSRQGQGVTEAFF	TGTGCCAGTAGTAGACAGGGGCAAGGTGTCACTGAAGCTTTCTTT
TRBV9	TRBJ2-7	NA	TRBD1	CASSVTGQGRQYF	TGTGCCAGCAGCGTAACGGGACAGGGGCGTCAATACTTC